The T cell receptor (beta chain) described here comes from a study of early T cells in non-severe SARS-CoV-2 infection (dated by TCRdb to the early 2020s). Looking at the study overall: TCR sequencing used bulk RNA from unsorted whole blood, so alpha and beta chains could not be paired. The paper's findings and limits, for the study overall: VDJdb matching was skewed toward anti-spike CD8 responses and likely underestimated virus-specific expansions, missing private and CD4 specificities.

This clonotype has only a few counts. Its recognized antigen is unknown. The sample holds no much larger clone one base away, and base qualities are not on file. Preparation of the library involved 5' RACE. TCRdb records NextSeq 500 as the sequencer. The TCR library protocol attached unique molecular identifiers to individual cDNA molecules to correct for sequencing error and PCR bias. TCR alpha and beta chains were both sequenced, and the abundances of alpha and beta sequences in each sample were closely correlated with each other. Processing in the source paper ran as follows. Decombinator V4 was used to annotate the V gene, J gene and CDR3 of the TCR sequences. TCRs were defined as expanded if a significant change between any two time points was detected under a Poisson model with p below 0.0001. TCR abundances were normalised to the total number of TCRs sequenced per sample and were expressed as counts per million. MAIT TCRs were defined by TRAV1-2 paired with TRAJ12, TRAJ20 or TRAJ33, and iNKT TCRs by TRAV10 paired with TRAJ18. VDJdb, accessed 1 November 2021, was searched for CMV, EBV and SARS-CoV-2 annotated TCRs, excluding TCRs annotated for multiple antigens. Starting from the raw public reads, TCRdb applied fastp trimming at Q25, assembled clones with MiXCR and retained in-frame beta chains. A single entry per CDR3 protein holds the most common genes and DNA from its merged rows. TCRdb assigned the V and J calls; the authors' analysis was not used. The sample table records about 66,000 distinct CDR3 sequences; about 13% of these occur just once. The ten largest clones represent roughly 8.7% of the sample.

A case-control design nested within a healthcare worker cohort in London, UK, was used, with weekly nasopharyngeal swab PCR tests and blood sampling performed. Healthcare workers were recruited between 23 and 31 March 2020, during the week of the UK lockdown, and were followed weekly for up to about 15 weeks. From cysteine to phenylalanine, the CDR3 is 16 amino acids long. Only the CDR3 region is kept as DNA, spanning 48 bases read in frame from base 1. At the junction V is shortened by 0 bases and J by 5 bases; bases outside the gene matches: 6. The germline V gene sets CDR1 to SGHRS and CDR2 to YFSETQ.

The source material was whole blood. Rearrangement joined TRBV5-1 to TRBJ2-5, with 11 junctional bases fitting TRBD2. The TCR was taken from an adult who was a healthcare worker with PCR-confirmed SARS-CoV-2 infection or an uninfected control (not recorded which). The nucleotides read TGCGCCAGCAGCTTGGGTCTAGCGGGAGGAGGTGAGACCCAGTACTTC. Its protein reads: CASSLGLAGGGETQYF.